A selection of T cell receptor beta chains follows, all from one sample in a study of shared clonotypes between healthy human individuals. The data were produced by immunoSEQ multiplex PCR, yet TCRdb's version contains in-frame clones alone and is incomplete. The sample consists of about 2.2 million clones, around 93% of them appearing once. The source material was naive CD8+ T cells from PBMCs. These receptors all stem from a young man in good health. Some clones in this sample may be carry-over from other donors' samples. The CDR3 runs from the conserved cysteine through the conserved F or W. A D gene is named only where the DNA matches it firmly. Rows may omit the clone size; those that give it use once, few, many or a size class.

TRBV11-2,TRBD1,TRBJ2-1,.,TGTGCCAGCAGCCCGCATGGGACAGGGGGTTATGAGCAGTTCTTC,CASSPHGTGGYEQFF
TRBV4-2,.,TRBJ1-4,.,TGTGCCAGCAGCCAAGAAGTGTTCGGGACGGGTAATGAAAAACTGTTTTTT,CASSQEVFGTGNEKLFF
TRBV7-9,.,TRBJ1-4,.,TGTGCCAGCAGCTTAGCGATAAGGCCCGAGAATGAAAAACTGTTTTTT,CASSLAIRPENEKLFF
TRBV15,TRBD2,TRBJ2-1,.,TGTGCCACCAGCAGACGAGGGACTAGCTATGAGCAGTTCTTC,CATSRRGTSYEQFF
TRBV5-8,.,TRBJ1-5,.,TGTGCCAGCAGCCCGACCGTTCTGGGGAATCAGCCCCAGCATTTT,CASSPTVLGNQPQHF
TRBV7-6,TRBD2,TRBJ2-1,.,TGTGCCAGCAGCTTAAGGGATGGTAGCGGGACAATCTACAATGAGCAGTTCTTC,CASSLRDGSGTIYNEQFF
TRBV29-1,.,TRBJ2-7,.,TGCAGCGCCATCTCCTTAGGCTACGAGCAGTACTTC,CSAISLGYEQYF
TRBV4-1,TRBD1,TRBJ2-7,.,TGCGCCAGCAGCCCCTTTCGACAGGGATTAGGGTACGAGCAGTACTTC,CASSPFRQGLGYEQYF
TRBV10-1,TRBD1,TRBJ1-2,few,TGCGCCAGCAGTGAATCCAGGGGGAGTGGCTACACCTTC,CASSESRGSGYTF
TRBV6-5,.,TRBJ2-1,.,TGTGCCAGCAGTGGCAGGGCCTACAATGAGCAGTTCTTC,CASSGRAYNEQFF
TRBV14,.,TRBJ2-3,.,TGTGCCAGCAGCCAAAGCGAGTCCCTAGGGAGCACAGATACGCAGTATTTT,CASSQSESLGSTDTQYF
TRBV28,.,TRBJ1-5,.,TGTGCCAGCAGTCACAGCCCCAGTAATCAGCCCCAGCATTTT,CASSHSPSNQPQHF
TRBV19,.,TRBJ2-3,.,TGTGCCAGTAGTATAGATCTAGAGGCTCACACAGATACGCAGTATTTT,CASSIDLEAHTDTQYF
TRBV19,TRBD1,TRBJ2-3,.,TGTGCCAGTAGTATTCGTCAGGGGGCTGCAGATACGCAGTATTTT,CASSIRQGAADTQYF
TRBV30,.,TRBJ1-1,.,TGTGCCTGGACGTGGGGGCCAGGCACTGAAGCTTTCTTT,CAWTWGPGTEAFF
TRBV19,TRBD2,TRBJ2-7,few,TGTGCCAGTACCTCGGGGGGCTCCTACGAGCAGTACTTC,CASTSGGSYEQYF
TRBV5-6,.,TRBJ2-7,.,TGTGCCAGCAGCTTGGGGGGGAGAAACTACGAGCAGTACTTC,CASSLGGRNYEQYF
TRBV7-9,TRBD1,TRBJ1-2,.,TGTGCCAGCAGCTTAGCGACTGACAGGGACTATGGCTACACCTTC,CASSLATDRDYGYTF
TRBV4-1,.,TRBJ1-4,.,TGCGCCAGCAGCCAAACCTCCAGGGGTAAACTGTTTTTT,CASSQTSRGKLFF
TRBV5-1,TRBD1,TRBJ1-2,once,TGCGCCAGCAGCCAAGACAGGGCGAGATCCTATGGCTACACCTTC,CASSQDRARSYGYTF
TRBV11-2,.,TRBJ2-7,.,TGTGCCAGCAGCTTAGGCAGAGCCTACGAGCAGTACTTC,CASSLGRAYEQYF
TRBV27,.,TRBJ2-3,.,TGTGCCAGCAGCCATAGGGATCGCACAGATACGCAGTATTTT,CASSHRDRTDTQYF
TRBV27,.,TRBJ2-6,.,TGTGCCAGCAGTTTTTTCGCAGGTTACCACTCTGGGGCCAACGTCCTGACTTTC,CASSFFAGYHSGANVLTF
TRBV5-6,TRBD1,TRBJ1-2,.,TGTGCCAGCAGCGGGACAGGGGCCTATGGCTACACCTTC,CASSGTGAYGYTF
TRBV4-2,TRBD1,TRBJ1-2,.,TGTGCCAGCAGCCAATCCCCCGAGGACAGGCTCTATGGCTACACCTTC,CASSQSPEDRLYGYTF
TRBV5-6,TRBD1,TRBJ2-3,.,TGTGCCAGCAGCTTTGTGGGACAGGGGGGAGATACGCAGTATTTT,CASSFVGQGGDTQYF
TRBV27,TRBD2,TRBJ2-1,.,TGTGCCAGCAATAACTCCCCGGGGGGTTATGAGCAGTTCTTC,CASNNSPGGYEQFF
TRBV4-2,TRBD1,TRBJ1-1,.,TGTGCCAGCAGCCAAGCGGGGGACAGGGGCTGGGATGAAGCTTTCTTT,CASSQAGDRGWDEAFF
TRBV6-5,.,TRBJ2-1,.,TGTGCCAGCAGTTACCAAGATTTGACCGGGGGCAGGGAGCAGTTCTTC,CASSYQDLTGGREQFF
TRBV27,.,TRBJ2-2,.,TGTGCCAGCCAACCCCGGCAGGGATGGACCGGGGAGCTGTTTTTT,CASQPRQGWTGELFF
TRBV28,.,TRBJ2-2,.,TGTGCCAGCAGCACCCGGCCTCACGGGGAGCTGTTTTTT,CASSTRPHGELFF
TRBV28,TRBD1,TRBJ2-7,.,TGTGCCAGCAGGCTTATACAGGGGGCCAACTACGAGCAGTACTTC,CASRLIQGANYEQYF
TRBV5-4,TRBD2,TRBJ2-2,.,TGTGCCAGCACAGGGACTAGCGGGAGGCCCTCGGCCACCGGGGAGCTGTTTTTT,CASTGTSGRPSATGELFF
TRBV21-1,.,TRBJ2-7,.,TGTGCCAGCAGCCGAACACCGGGACGGATCGAAATGCCCTACGAGCAGTACTTC,CASSRTPGRIEMPYEQYF
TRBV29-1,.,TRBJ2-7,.,TGCAGCGTTGCTTACGAGCAGTACTTC,CSVAYEQYF
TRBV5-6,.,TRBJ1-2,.,TGTGCCAGCAGCGAGGGCAGGGGTCTCTACACCTTC,CASSEGRGLYTF
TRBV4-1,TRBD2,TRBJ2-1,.,TGCGCCAGCAGCCAAGACCGGACTAGAGGGACCTACAATGAGCAGTTCTTC,CASSQDRTRGTYNEQFF
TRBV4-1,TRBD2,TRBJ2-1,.,TGCGCCAGCAGCCAAGAATATCAACTAGCGGGAATCGGCCAGTTCTTC,CASSQEYQLAGIGQFF
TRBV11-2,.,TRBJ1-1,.,TGTGCCAGCAGCGCTAGGGGCGGCACTGAAGCTTTCTTT,CASSARGGTEAFF
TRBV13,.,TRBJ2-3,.,TGTGCCAGCAGCTCGCTCACAGATACGCAGTATTTT,CASSSLTDTQYF
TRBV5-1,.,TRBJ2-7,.,TGCGCCAGCAGCCGTAGTCCTTCGAACGAGCAGTACTTC,CASSRSPSNEQYF
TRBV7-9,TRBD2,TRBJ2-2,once,TGTGCCAGCAGCCCCCGGACTAGCGGGGCAGTTAGCACCGGGGAGCTGTTTTTT,CASSPRTSGAVSTGELFF
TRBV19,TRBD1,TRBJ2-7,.,TGTGCCAGTAGTATTTGGGACAGCTACGAGCAGTACTTC,CASSIWDSYEQYF
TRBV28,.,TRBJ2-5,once,TGTGCCAGCAGTTCAAAAGAGACCCAGTACTTC,CASSSKETQYF
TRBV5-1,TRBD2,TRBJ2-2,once,TGCGCCAGCAACTTGTGGCCTAGCGGGAGCTCCACCGGGGAGCTGTTTTTT,CASNLWPSGSSTGELFF
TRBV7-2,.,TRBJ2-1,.,TGTGCCAGCAGCCCTCCACTACGTCATGAGCAGTTCTTC,CASSPPLRHEQFF
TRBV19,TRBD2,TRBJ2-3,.,TGTGCCAGTAGTCCTAGCGGGAGATTAGATACGCAGTATTTT,CASSPSGRLDTQYF
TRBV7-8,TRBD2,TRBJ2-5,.,TGTGCCAGCGAGACTAGCGCCTCGCGCGGGTCCCAAGGGACCCAGTACTTC,CASETSASRGSQGTQYF
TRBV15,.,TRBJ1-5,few,TGTGCCGCCTCAGGGAGCAATCAGCCCCAGCATTTT,CAASGSNQPQHF
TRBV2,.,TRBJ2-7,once,TGTGCCAGCAGTTCCCGGGACACGATAACCTACGAGCAGTACTTC,CASSSRDTITYEQYF
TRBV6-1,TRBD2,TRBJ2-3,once,TGTGCCAGCAGTGAAGAGTGGCTAGCGGGGACCACAGATACGCAGTATTTT,CASSEEWLAGTTDTQYF
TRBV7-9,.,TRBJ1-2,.,TGTGCCAGCAGCGATCGGGACACTAGAGATAGGGGCTACACCTTC,CASSDRDTRDRGYTF
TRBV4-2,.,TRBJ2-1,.,TGTGCCAGCAGCCAAGTTGCGAATGAGCAGTTCTTC,CASSQVANEQFF
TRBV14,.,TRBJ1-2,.,TGTGCCAGCAGCCAAGGGGATTTACCGGGACGGACGAACTATGGCTACACCTTC,CASSQGDLPGRTNYGYTF
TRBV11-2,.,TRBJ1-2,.,TGCGCCAGCAGCCAAGAAGCGGAGTATGGCTACACCTTC,CASSQEAEYGYTF
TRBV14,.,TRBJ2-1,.,TGTGCCAGCAGCCGAGCCCCGCGGCAGAGCTCCTACAATGAGCAGTTCTTC,CASSRAPRQSSYNEQFF
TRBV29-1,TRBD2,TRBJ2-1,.,TGCAGCGTCATACTAGCGGGAGTTGACAATGAGCAGTTCTTC,CSVILAGVDNEQFF
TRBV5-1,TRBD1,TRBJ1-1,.,TGCGCCAGCAGGGGACAGGGGGCCACTGAAGCTTTCTTT,CASRGQGATEAFF
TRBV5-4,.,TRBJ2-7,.,TGTGCCAGCGTTTCGGGGCGTTCGGGCGAGCAGTACTTC,CASVSGRSGEQYF
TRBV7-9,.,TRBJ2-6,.,TGTGCCAGCAGCTTCCCCTTGGCCAACGTCCTGACTTTC,CASSFPLANVLTF